This TCR beta chain was captured in a study of blood T cell repertoires in COVID-19. The repertoire was sequenced with immunoSEQ multiplex PCR; TCRdb's copy has only in-frame clones and lacks some. The repertoire has over 100,000 clones, roughly 86% of them found once; the top ten carry over 10%. This CDR3 spans 14 amino acids. Trimming stripped 7 bases from V and 2 bases from J, with 12 bases between. Germline V gene data show CDR1 as MNHEY and CDR2 as SVGAGI. This sequence joins TRBV6-5 and TRBJ1-3; maybe TRBD1 (5 bases). Sequences were obtained from peripheral blood. The source of this sequence is a woman between 65 and 79 years old with COVID-19, enrolled during active disease. Written as DNA, the CDR3 is TGTGCCAGCAAAATAGGGGCACCTGGAAACACCATATATTTT. This gives the protein CASKIGAPGNTIYF.